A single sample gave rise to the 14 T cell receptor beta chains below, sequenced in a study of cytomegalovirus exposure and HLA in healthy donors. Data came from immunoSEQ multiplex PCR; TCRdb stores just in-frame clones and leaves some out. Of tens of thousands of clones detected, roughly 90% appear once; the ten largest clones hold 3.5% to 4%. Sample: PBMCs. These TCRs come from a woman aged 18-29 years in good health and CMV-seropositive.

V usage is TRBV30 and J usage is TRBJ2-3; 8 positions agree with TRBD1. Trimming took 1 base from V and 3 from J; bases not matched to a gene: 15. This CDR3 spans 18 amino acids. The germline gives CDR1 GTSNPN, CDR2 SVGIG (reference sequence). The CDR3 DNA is TGTGCCTGGAGTGCCCCTCGTTGGCAGGGGGCTTGGACAGATACGCAGTATTTT. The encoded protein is CAWSAPRWQGAWTDTQYF.

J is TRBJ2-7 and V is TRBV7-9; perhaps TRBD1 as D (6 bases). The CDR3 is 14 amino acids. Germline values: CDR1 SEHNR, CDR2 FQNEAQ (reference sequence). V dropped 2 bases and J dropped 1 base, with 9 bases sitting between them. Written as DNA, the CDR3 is TGTGCCAGCAGCTTACCAGGGGAGTCCTACGAGCAGTACTTC. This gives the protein CASSLPGESYEQYF.

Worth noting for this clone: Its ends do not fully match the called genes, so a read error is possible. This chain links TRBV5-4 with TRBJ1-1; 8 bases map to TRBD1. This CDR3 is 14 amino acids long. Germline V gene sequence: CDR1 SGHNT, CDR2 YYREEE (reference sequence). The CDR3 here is CASSLVGTGQSRVF. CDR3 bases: TGTGCCAGCAGCTTGGTCGGGACAGGCCAATCCCGCGTCTTT.

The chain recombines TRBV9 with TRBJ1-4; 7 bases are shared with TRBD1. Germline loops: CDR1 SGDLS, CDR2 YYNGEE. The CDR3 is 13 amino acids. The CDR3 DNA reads TGTGCATCCAAGGGGGCGACTAATGAAAAACTGTTTTTT. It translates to CASKGATNEKLFF.

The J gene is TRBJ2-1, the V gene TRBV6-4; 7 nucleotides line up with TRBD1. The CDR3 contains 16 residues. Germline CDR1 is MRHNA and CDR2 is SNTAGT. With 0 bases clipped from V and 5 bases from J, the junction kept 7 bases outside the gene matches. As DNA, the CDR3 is TGTGCCAGCAGTGACTCGTGGACAGGTGATCACAATGAGCAGTTCTTC. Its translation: CASSDSWTGDHNEQFF.

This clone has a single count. CDR3: CASSLAGGETQYF. The CDR3 coding sequence is TGTGCCAGCAGCTTAGCTGGGGGGGAGACCCAGTACTTC. This chain uses TRBV13 with TRBJ2-5; D perhaps matches TRBD2 (6 bases). The ends were cut back, 1 base at V and 5 bases at J, with 8 bases in the middle. The germline gives CDR1 PRHDT, CDR2 FYEKMQ (reference sequence). This CDR3 comprises 13 residues.

CDR3 DNA sequence: TGCGCCAGCAGCCAGAAGGCCAATACGGACAGGGAAGTCCATGGCTACACCTTC. Encoded protein: CASSQKANTDREVHGYTF. This rearrangement joins TRBV4-1 to TRBJ1-2; TRBD1 aligns across 8 bases. Germline V lookup: CDR1 MGHRA, CDR2 YSYEKL. J was trimmed by 6 bases and V by 3 bases; bases with no gene match: 18. The CDR3 is made up of 18 amino acids.

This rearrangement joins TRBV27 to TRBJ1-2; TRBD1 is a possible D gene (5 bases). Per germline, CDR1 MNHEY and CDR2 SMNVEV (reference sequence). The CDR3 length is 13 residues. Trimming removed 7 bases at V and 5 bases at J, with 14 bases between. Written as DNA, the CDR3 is TGTGCCAGCACGGGGGTGGGGGATTATGGCTACACCTTC. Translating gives CASTGVGDYGYTF.

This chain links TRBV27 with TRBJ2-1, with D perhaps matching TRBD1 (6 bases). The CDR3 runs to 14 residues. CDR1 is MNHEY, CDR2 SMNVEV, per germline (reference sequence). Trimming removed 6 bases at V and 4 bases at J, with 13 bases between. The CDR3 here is CASRQQGRYNEQFF. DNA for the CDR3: TGTGCCAGCAGACAACAGGGCCGGTACAATGAGCAGTTCTTC.

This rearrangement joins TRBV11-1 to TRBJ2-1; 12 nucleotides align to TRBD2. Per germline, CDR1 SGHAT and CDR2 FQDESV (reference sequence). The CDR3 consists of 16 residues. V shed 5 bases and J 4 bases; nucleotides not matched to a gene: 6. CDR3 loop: CASSSRTSGKYNEQFF. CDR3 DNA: TGTGCCAGCAGCAGCCGGACTAGCGGGAAGTACAATGAGCAGTTCTTC. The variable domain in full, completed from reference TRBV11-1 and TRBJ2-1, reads EAEVAQSPRYKITEKSQAVAFWCDPISGHATLYWYRQILGQGPELLVQFQDESVVDDSQLPKDRFSAERLKGVDSTLKIQPAELGDSAMYLCASSSRTSGKYNEQFFGPGTRLTVL.

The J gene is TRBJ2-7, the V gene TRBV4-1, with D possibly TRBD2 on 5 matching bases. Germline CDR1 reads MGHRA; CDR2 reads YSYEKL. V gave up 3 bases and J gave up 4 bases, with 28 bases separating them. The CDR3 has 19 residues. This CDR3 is CASSQKSLGSQTSLYEQYF. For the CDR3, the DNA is TGCGCCAGCAGCCAGAAATCTCTGGGGAGCCAGACTTCGTTATACGAGCAGTACTTC.

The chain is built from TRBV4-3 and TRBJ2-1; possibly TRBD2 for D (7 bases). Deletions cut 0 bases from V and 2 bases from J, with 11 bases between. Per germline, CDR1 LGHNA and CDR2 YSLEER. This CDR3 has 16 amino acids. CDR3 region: CASSQDKGGPYNEQFF. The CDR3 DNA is TGCGCCAGCAGCCAAGATAAGGGGGGGCCCTACAATGAGCAGTTCTTC.

DNA for the CDR3: TGTGCCAGCAGCTTACGATTAGCGGGGGGCCGCGCGAACACCGGGGAGCTGTTTTTT. The encoded protein is CASSLRLAGGRANTGELFF. The V gene is TRBV7-9, the J gene TRBJ2-2; 10 nucleotides agree with TRBD2. This CDR3 is built from 19 residues. The ends lost 2 bases at V and 0 bases at J; junction bases unmatched: 9. Germline-derived CDR1 and CDR2 are SEHNR and FQNEAQ (reference sequence).

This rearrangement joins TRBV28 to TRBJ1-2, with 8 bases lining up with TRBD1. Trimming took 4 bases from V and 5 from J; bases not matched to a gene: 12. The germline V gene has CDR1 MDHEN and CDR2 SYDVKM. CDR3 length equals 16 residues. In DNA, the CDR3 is TGTGCCAGCAGTTCGAATCAGGGGGCAGGAGGGTATGGCTACACCTTC. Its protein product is CASSSNQGAGGYGYTF.